Below, 9 T cell receptor beta chains from the same sample are listed, as sequenced in a study of breast tumors, draining lymph nodes, adjacent tissues. TCRdb passed the multiplex PCR reads through MiXCR, listing each CDR3 protein once. The sample comprises about 25,000 distinct CDR3 sequences, about 25% of which are singletons, and around an eighth rests with the top ten. Specimen: breast tumor tissue. The receptors originated from a female donor with breast cancer. Some clones in this sample may be carry-over from other donors' samples.

This clonotype was seen a few times. At one of its ends the junction is not consistent with the germline gene, which may arise from a read error. The V and J genes are TRBV18 and TRBJ2-3, with D possibly matching TRBD1 (6 bases). The germline V gene encodes CDR1 KGHSH and CDR2 LQKENI. The CDR3 has 13 residues. The CDR3: CASSRDITDMQYF. CDR3 DNA sequence: TGTGCCAGCTCAAGGGACATCACAGATATGCAGTATTTT.

At least ten counts were recorded for this clonotype. J is TRBJ2-3 and V is TRBV7-3, with 7 bases that match TRBD1. CDR1 is SGHTA and CDR2 is FQGTGA in the germline V gene. Trimming removed 4 bases from V and 5 bases from J; junction bases left unmatched: 9. The CDR3 totals 15 residues. The CDR3 DNA sequence: TGTGCCAGCAGCTCCTCGACAGGGATGGTAGATACGCAGTATTTT. Its protein is CASSSSTGMVDTQYF.

This clonotype is judged medium-sized. The genes are TRBV7-3 and TRBJ2-1, with D unresolved. Germline assignment: CDR1 SGHTA and CDR2 FQGTGA. This CDR3 is built from 13 residues. Deletions cut 5 bases from V and 5 bases from J, with 10 bases between. The CDR3 sequence is CASSRGRDNEQFF. The CDR3 DNA reads TGTGCCAGCAGCCGTGGACGGGACAATGAGCAGTTCTTC.

At least ten counts were recorded for this clonotype. This rearrangement joins TRBV2 to TRBJ2-1; unclear D gene. CDR3 size: 12 residues. V was shortened by 1 base and J by 7 bases, with 5 bases between the two germline ends. The germline V gene has CDR1 SNHLY and CDR2 FYNNEI. CDR3 loop: CASSEDPNEQFF. DNA of the CDR3: TGTGCCAGCAGTGAAGACCCGAATGAGCAGTTCTTC.

As regards this clonotype: A read error may explain this, as a much larger clone is one base away. In this CDR3 the conserved last residue, phenylalanine or tryptophan, is missing, so a read error is likely. This rearrangement joins TRBV29-1 to TRBJ2-7; D might be TRBD1 (6 bases). Germline CDR1 reads SQVTM; CDR2 reads ANQGSEA. V was cut by 6 bases and J by 6 bases, with 21 bases left in between. This CDR3 has 14 amino acids. CDR3 bases: TGCAGCGTCCGGCCGGGACATCGAAACTGCGAGCAGTACCTC. This encodes CSVRPGHRNCEQYL.

By frequency in the sample, this clonotype is medium-sized. This rearrangement joins TRBV7-2 to TRBJ1-2, with D uncertain. Germline V gives CDR1 SGHTA, CDR2 FQGNSA. The CDR3 runs to 12 residues. CDR3 region: CADQVGGYGYTF. In nucleotides, the CDR3 is TGTGCAGATCAGGTGGGAGGCTATGGCTACACCTTC. Looking up the rest from reference TRBV7-2 and TRBJ1-2 gives the full variable domain: GAGVSQSPSNKVTEKGKDVELRCDPISGHTALYWYRQSLGQGLEFLIYFQGNSAPDKSGLPSDRFSAERTGGSVSTLTIQRTQQEDSAVYLCADQVGGYGYTFGSGTRLTVV.

On this clonotype: This may arise from a read error, as a much more abundant clone is one base away. V and J are TRBV20-1 and TRBJ2-4; the D gene is possibly TRBD2 (6 bases). The CDR3 contains 15 residues. The germline V gene encodes CDR1 DFQATT and CDR2 SNEGSKA (reference sequence). Here the CDR3 DNA reads TGCGGTGCTAGAGTGGAGGGTTTGAGCAAAAACATTCAGTACTTC. The encoded protein is CGARVEGLSKNIQYF.

The sample holds many counts of this clonotype. The chain couples TRBV28 to TRBJ1-2, with D uncertain. The V gene lost 2 bases and the J gene lost 2 bases, with 9 bases spanning the gap. Germline V gives CDR1 MDHEN, CDR2 SYDVKM. The CDR3 runs to 14 residues. The CDR3 nucleotides read TGTGCCAGCAGTTTAAGTCTACAGAACTATGGCTACACCTTC. It specifies CASSLSLQNYGYTF.

This clonotype was counted at least ten times. The rearrangement uses TRBV5-1 and TRBJ2-5, with 11 bases fitting TRBD1. CDR1 is SGHRS and CDR2 is YFSETQ in the germline V gene. Germline trimming cut 3 bases from V and 5 bases from J; bases unmatched to any gene: 9. The CDR3 is 16 amino acids. The CDR3 is CASSSRGQGAGETQYF. The CDR3 bases are TGCGCCAGCAGCTCACGCGGACAGGGGGCAGGGGAGACCCAGTACTTC. Based on the CDR3 plus reference TRBV5-1 and TRBJ2-5, the full variable domain is KAGVTQTPRYLIKTRGQQVTLSCSPISGHRSVSWYQQTPGQGLQFLFEYFSETQRNKGNFPGRFSGRQFSNSRSEMNVSTLELGDSALYLCASSSRGQGAGETQYFGPGTRLLVL.